The 27 T cell receptor beta chains reported below all come from one sample, sequenced in a study of blood T cell repertoires in COVID-19. Measured with immunoSEQ multiplex PCR; TCRdb has only the in-frame clones, and not every one. The sample has about 200,000 clones; around three quarters are singletons. The material sequenced was peripheral blood. These TCRs come from a woman aged 70 to 79 with acute or convalescent COVID-19.

This clone was detected only a few times. This rearrangement joins TRBV6-5 to TRBJ2-1; 7 bases agree with TRBD1. CDR1 is MNHEY and CDR2 is SVGAGI in the germline V gene. Trimming cost V 4 bases and J 8 bases; bases outside gene matches: 11. The CDR3 is 15 residues long. CDR3: CASSSIKNRGDEQFF. Written as DNA, the CDR3 is TGTGCCAGCAGTTCCATAAAAAACAGGGGCGATGAGCAGTTCTTC.

This clone showed up just once. J is TRBJ2-3 and V is TRBV7-8; no reliable D call. CDR1 is SGHVS, CDR2 FQNEAQ, per germline. V was shortened by 2 bases and J by 2 bases, with 5 bases between the two germline ends. CDR3 length: 13 amino acids. CDR3 DNA sequence: TGTGCCAGCAGCTTACTCTCCACAGATACGCAGTATTTT. Translation: CASSLLSTDTQYF.

DNA for the CDR3: TGTGCCAGTAGACCGCCGGGACATCAACATCAGCCCCAGCATTTT. Translating it yields CASRPPGHQHQPQHF. The chain carries TRBV19 and TRBJ1-5; D is perhaps TRBD1 (6 bases). The CDR3 loop spans 15 amino acids. Germline CDR1 and CDR2: LNHDA and SQIVND (reference sequence). V was pared by 6 bases and J by 5 bases, with 17 bases between. The full variable domain, in which reference TRBV19 and TRBJ1-5 provide the parts outside the CDR3, is DGGITQSPKYLFRKEGQNVTLSCEQNLNHDAMYWYRQDPGQGLRLIYYSQIVNDFQKGDIAEGYSVSREKKESFPLTVTSAQKNPTAFYLCASRPPGHQHQPQHFGDGTRLSIL.

CDR3 DNA sequence: TGTGCCAGCAGCCAAGTTCGGACCGGGGAGCTGTTTTTT. It encodes CASSQVRTGELFF. The gene calls are TRBV14 and TRBJ2-2; D ambiguous. Between the trimmed V and J ends, which lost 1 base and 5 bases, there was a span of 5 bases. Per germline, CDR1 SGHDN and CDR2 FVKESK. The length of the CDR3 is 13 residues.

The chain couples TRBV7-2 to TRBJ1-4; 8 bases align to TRBD1. Germline lookup yields CDR1 SGHTA and CDR2 FQGNSA. This CDR3 comprises 14 residues. Trimming removed 5 bases from V and 2 bases from J; junction bases left unmatched: 1. For the CDR3, the DNA is TGTGCCAGCAGCCGGGACAGGACTAATGAAAAACTGTTTTTT. Translation gives CASSRDRTNEKLFF.

This clone has only a few counts. The chain has TRBV28 and TRBJ1-1, with D perhaps matching TRBD1 (6 bases). The CDR3 runs 15 residues. The germline V gene encodes CDR1 MDHEN and CDR2 SYDVKM. The V end lost 3 bases, the J end lost 0 bases, and 11 bases lay between the germline ends. Here the CDR3 reads CASSLFGGLNTEAFF. The DNA for the CDR3 is TGTGCCAGCAGTTTGTTTGGGGGCTTGAACACTGAAGCTTTCTTT. Full variable domain (missing parts from reference TRBV28 and TRBJ1-1): DVKVTQSSRYLVKRTGEKVFLECVQDMDHENMFWYRQDPGLGLRLIYFSYDVKMKEKGDIPEGYSVSREKKERFSLILESASTNQTSMYLCASSLFGGLNTEAFFGQGTRLTVV.

J is TRBJ2-1 and V is TRBV27; TRBD2 aligns across 9 bases. Germline V gene lookup returns CDR1 MNHEY and CDR2 SMNVEV (reference sequence). The CDR3 sequence is 16 residues long. J was trimmed by 5 bases and V by 5 bases; bases with no gene match: 10. The CDR3 sequence: CASSSRSTSGNNEQFF. CDR3 nucleotide sequence: TGTGCCAGCAGTAGCAGGTCGACTAGCGGTAACAATGAGCAGTTCTTC.

The chain links TRBV15 to TRBJ1-2; 7 bases agree with TRBD1. Germline values: CDR1 LNHNV, CDR2 YYDKDF (reference sequence). The CDR3 is 16 residues long. V shed 1 base and J 2 bases; nucleotides not matched to a gene: 7. This CDR3 is CATSRVIRDRNYGYTF. The CDR3 nucleotides read TGTGCCACCAGCAGAGTTATTCGGGACAGAAACTATGGCTACACCTTC.

The genes are TRBV4-1 and TRBJ2-5; 10 nucleotides agree with TRBD2. CDR3 length: 18 residues. CDR1 is MGHRA and CDR2 is YSYEKL in the germline V gene. Unmatched junction bases numbered 13, after V lost 4 bases and J lost 2 bases. DNA for the CDR3: TGCGCCAGCAGCCCCACGTCTAGCGGGAGCTTGACACAAGAGACCCAGTACTTC. Amino acid sequence: CASSPTSSGSLTQETQYF.

This clone showed up just once. The chain has TRBV3-1 (or the pseudogene TRBV3-2) and TRBJ2-2; possibly TRBD2 for D (6 bases). The CDR3 is made up of 15 amino acids. Germline V gene lookup returns CDR1 LGHDT and CDR2 YNNKEL (reference sequence). Trimming took 5 bases from V and 1 from J, leaving 11 bases between them. The CDR3 loop is CASSDLALNTGELFF. The CDR3 coding sequence is TGTGCCAGCAGCGACCTAGCGCTGAACACCGGGGAGCTGTTTTTT.

The genes are TRBV30 and TRBJ1-4; D possibly corresponds to TRBD1 (6 bases). The CDR3 length is 13 residues. Trimming cost V 7 bases and J 8 bases, with 17 bases left between them. Germline assignment: CDR1 GTSNPN and CDR2 SVGIG (reference sequence). The CDR3 nucleotides read TGTGCCTACCTTAACAGGGCTCGAGAAAAACTGTTTTTT. This translates into CAYLNRAREKLFF.

The genes are TRBV30 and TRBJ1-6, with D possibly matching TRBD1 (6 bases). The CDR3 sequence is 14 residues long. V dropped 1 base and J dropped 4 bases, with 8 bases sitting between them. Germline V lookup: CDR1 GTSNPN, CDR2 SVGIG (reference sequence). In DNA form, the CDR3 reads TGTGCCTGGAGTGATGGACAGTATAATTCACCCCTCCACTTT. Translation: CAWSDGQYNSPLHF.

V and J are TRBV21-1 and TRBJ2-7; TRBD2 was called by the table and not checked on the DNA. TRBV21-1 is a recognized pseudogene. There are 18 residues in the CDR3. The CDR3 region is CASSNGLLLAARSYEQYF. The CDR3 coding sequence is TGTGCCAGCAGCAATGGGCTCCTCCTAGCGGCCCGCTCCTACGAGCAGTACTTC.

This chain links TRBV7-9 with TRBJ1-1, with 7 bases that match TRBD1. The J segment lost 1 base and the V segment lost 5 bases, leaving 7 bases of the junction unmatched. Per germline, CDR1 SEHNR and CDR2 FQNEAQ (reference sequence). The CDR3 covers 15 residues. CDR3 DNA sequence: TGTGCCAGCAGCCGGGACAGTATGGCGAACACTGAAGCTTTCTTT. It yields the protein CASSRDSMANTEAFF.

The chain combines TRBV6-5 with TRBJ2-7; 7 bases map to TRBD1. V lost 6 bases and J lost 5; bases outside the gene matches: 10. The CDR3 sequence is 14 residues long. Germline lookup yields CDR1 MNHEY and CDR2 SVGAGI. This CDR3 is CASRRSTGVNEQYF. In DNA form, the CDR3 reads TGTGCCAGCAGACGCTCAACAGGGGTCAACGAGCAGTACTTC.

This clone was counted between two and nine times. The identical CDR3 is also encoded by other nucleotide sequences in the sample. V and J are TRBV7-3 and TRBJ1-1, with TRBD1 matching 10 bases. V shed 3 bases, J shed 3 bases, and the junction held 1 base outside the gene matches. The CDR3 consists of 14 residues. CDR1 and CDR2 (germline): SGHTA, FQGTGA. CDR3 DNA: TGTGCCAGCAGCTTGACAGGGGGCGACACTGAAGCTTTCTTT. It yields the protein CASSLTGGDTEAFF.

The chain carries TRBV9 and TRBJ2-7, with D possibly matching TRBD1 (6 bases). Trimming took 3 bases from V and 2 from J, leaving 15 bases between them. CDR3 size: 15 residues. CDR1 and CDR2 from the germline V gene are SGDLS and YYNGEE. As DNA, the CDR3 is TGTGCCAGCAGCGCGACGCCGGGACACACCTACGAGCAGTACTTC. Translated: CASSATPGHTYEQYF.

This sequence joins TRBV7-9 and TRBJ1-6, with 8 bases identical to TRBD1. V lost 1 base and J lost 9; bases outside the gene matches: 5. The CDR3 covers 15 residues. CDR1 SEHNR and CDR2 FQNEAQ come from the germline V gene (reference sequence). The CDR3, as DNA: TGTGCCAGCAGCTTAGGGACAGGGTCCCCTTCACCCCTCCACTTT. The encoded protein is CASSLGTGSPSPLHF.

This chain joins TRBV6-5 and TRBJ2-5; 15 bases agree with TRBD2. CDR1 is MNHEY and CDR2 is SVGAGI in the germline V gene. V was pared by 4 bases and J by 2 bases, with 2 bases of the junction left unmatched. The CDR3 has 16 residues. Written as DNA, the CDR3 is TGTGCCAGCAGTTGGACTAGCGGGAGGGTTCAAGAGACCCAGTACTTC. Residues: CASSWTSGRVQETQYF.

The V gene is TRBV28, the J gene TRBJ2-7; 7 bases are shared with TRBD2. J was trimmed by 2 bases and V by 6 bases; bases with no gene match: 7. CDR1 is MDHEN, CDR2 SYDVKM, per germline. The CDR3 runs 14 residues. CDR3 coding DNA: TGTGCCAGCAGGCCTAGCGGTCCCCCCTACGAGCAGTACTTC. As protein: CASRPSGPPYEQYF.

J is TRBJ1-3 and V is TRBV5-4; perhaps TRBD1 as D (5 bases). Germline assignment: CDR1 SGHNT and CDR2 YYREEE (reference sequence). The CDR3 contains 14 residues. The V end was cut by 4 bases, the J end by 5 bases, with 13 bases between. CDR3 residues: CASSPGRARNTIYF. The CDR3 DNA is TGTGCCAGCAGCCCCGGCAGGGCGCGAAACACCATATATTTT.

The V gene is TRBV19, the J gene TRBJ1-1; unclear D gene. Germline V gene sequence: CDR1 LNHDA, CDR2 SQIVND (reference sequence). The CDR3 has 16 amino acids. V was clipped by 0 bases and J by 2 bases, with 13 bases between them. This CDR3 is CASSIDGERKNTEAFF. CDR3 bases: TGTGCCAGTAGTATAGATGGGGAGAGGAAAAACACTGAAGCTTTCTTT. Variable domain in full (rest from reference TRBV19 and TRBJ1-1): DGGITQSPKYLFRKEGQNVTLSCEQNLNHDAMYWYRQDPGQGLRLIYYSQIVNDFQKGDIAEGYSVSREKKESFPLTVTSAQKNPTAFYLCASSIDGERKNTEAFFGQGTRLTVV.

This clone was recorded once. The CDR3 region has the DNA TGTGCCAGCAGCTCACAGGGGGCCGGGGGGAGCAATCAGCCCCAGCATTTT. It translates to CASSSQGAGGSNQPQHF. The rearrangement links TRBV7-2 to TRBJ1-5; 9 bases are a match to TRBD1. The CDR3 is made up of 17 amino acids. Trimming at V came to 4 bases and at J to 1 base, leaving 8 bases not matched to a gene. Germline lookup yields CDR1 SGHTA and CDR2 FQGNSA.

The V and J genes are TRBV6-5 and TRBJ2-7, with 8 nucleotides matching TRBD2. CDR1 and CDR2 (germline): MNHEY, SVGAGI. The CDR3 spans 12 residues. With V trimmed by 10 bases and J by 6 bases, 8 bases remained unmatched. The CDR3 bases are TGTGCCACCAAGGGACTAGTAGGCGAGCAGTACTTC. Translation: CATKGLVGEQYF.

V usage is TRBV7-2 and J usage is TRBJ2-5; 12 positions match TRBD2. This CDR3 spans 16 amino acids. Per the germline V gene, CDR1 is SGHTA and CDR2 is FQGNSA. Trimming took 5 bases from V and 4 from J; bases not matched to a gene: 8. The CDR3 sequence is CASSPSSGRAPETQYF. CDR3 nucleotides: TGTGCCAGCAGCCCCTCTAGCGGGAGGGCCCCAGAGACCCAGTACTTC.

In regard to this clone: Compared with germline, one end of the junction differs, possibly owing to a read error. The chain couples TRBV7-7 to TRBJ2-5; weak D call: TRBD1 (5 bases). Germline V gene lookup returns CDR1 SSHAT and CDR2 FNYEAQ (reference sequence). The CDR3 totals 17 residues. The CDR3 DNA reads as TGTGCTAGCAGCCAGGGTAACCGCGTTCAGGGTGGAGAGACCCAGTACTTC. Translating gives CASSQGNRVQGGETQYF.

J is TRBJ2-3 and V is TRBV27, with 13 bases identical to TRBD2. The CDR3 covers 16 residues. The trim removed 2 bases at V and 5 bases at J, leaving 4 bases unmatched. Germline V lookup: CDR1 MNHEY, CDR2 SMNVEV (reference sequence). The CDR3 DNA follows: TGTGCCAGCAGTTTAATACTAGCGGGAGGGTTAGATACGCAGTATTTT. Amino acids: CASSLILAGGLDTQYF.